This TCR beta chain was captured by sequencing in a study of beta chain features in type 1 diabetes. General study points: Possibly, sequencing cDNA over-represented cells that had high TCR expression levels. A moderate, significant TCRB CDR3 shortening appeared in type 1 diabetes across four CD4+ subsets.

With respect to this clone: As yet, its antigen is unknown.

Cell sorting via CD45RO/CCR7/CD25/CD127/CD95/CD27 was performed to obtain CD4+ naive, central memory, regulatory and stem cell-like memory cells. Sorting produced populations that all topped 98% purity. As every portion of the isolated RNA was reverse transcribed, the sequencing read expressed TCRB transcripts. The assay was immunoSEQ multiplex PCR, and TCRdb's table has in-frame clones only and misses some. Of 250,000 or so clones listed, 25% to 35% are singletons. V was clipped by 4 bases and J by 3 bases; unmatched bases: 5. This CDR3 is built from 15 residues. From germline, CDR1 is SGHKS and CDR2 YYEKEE (reference sequence).

This TCR derives from a man younger than 45 in good health. V is TRBV5-5 and J is TRBJ2-3; 10 nucleotides line up with TRBD2. The specimen was central memory CD4+ T cells from blood. The CDR3 region is CASSMGLAMTDTQYF. In DNA, the CDR3 is TGTGCCAGCAGCATGGGACTAGCGATGACAGATACGCAGTATTTT.